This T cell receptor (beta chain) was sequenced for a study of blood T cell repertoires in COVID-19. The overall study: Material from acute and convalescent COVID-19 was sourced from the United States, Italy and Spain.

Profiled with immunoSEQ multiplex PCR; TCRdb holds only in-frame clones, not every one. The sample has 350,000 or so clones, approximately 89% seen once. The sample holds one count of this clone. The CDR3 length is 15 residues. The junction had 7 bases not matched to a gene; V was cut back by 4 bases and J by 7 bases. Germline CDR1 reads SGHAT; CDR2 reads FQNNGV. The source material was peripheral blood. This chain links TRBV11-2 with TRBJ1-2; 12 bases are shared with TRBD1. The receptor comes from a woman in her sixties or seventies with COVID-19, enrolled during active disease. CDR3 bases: TGTGCCAGCAGCTCGGGACAGGGGGCGACGAGTGGCTACACCTTC. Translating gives CASSSGQGATSGYTF.